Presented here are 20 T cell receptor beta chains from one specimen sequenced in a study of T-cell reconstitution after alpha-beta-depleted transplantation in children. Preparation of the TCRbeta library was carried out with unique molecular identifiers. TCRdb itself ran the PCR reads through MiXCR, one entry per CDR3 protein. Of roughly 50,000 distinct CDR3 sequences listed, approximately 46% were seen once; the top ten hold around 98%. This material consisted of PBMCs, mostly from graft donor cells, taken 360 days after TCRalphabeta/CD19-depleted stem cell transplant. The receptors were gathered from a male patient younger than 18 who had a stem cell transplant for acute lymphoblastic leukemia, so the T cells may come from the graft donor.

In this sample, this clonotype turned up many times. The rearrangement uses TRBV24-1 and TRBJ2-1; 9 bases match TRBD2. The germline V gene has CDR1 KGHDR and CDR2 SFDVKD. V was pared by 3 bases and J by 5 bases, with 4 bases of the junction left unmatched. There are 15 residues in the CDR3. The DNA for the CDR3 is TGTGCCACCAGTGATCCGGGACTAGCTAACAATGAGCAGTTCTTC. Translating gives CATSDPGLANNEQFF.

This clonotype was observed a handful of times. Here the CDR3 reads CASSLGGAGGKAKNIQYF. The CDR3 DNA follows: TGTGCCAGCAGCTTAGGGGGAGCGGGGGGGAAAGCCAAAAACATTCAGTACTTC. This chain connects TRBV7-6 to TRBJ2-4; TRBD2 matches at 10 bases. J was trimmed by 0 bases and V by 1 base; bases with no gene match: 6. This CDR3 comprises 18 residues. Germline CDR1 reads SGHVS; CDR2 reads FNYEAQ.

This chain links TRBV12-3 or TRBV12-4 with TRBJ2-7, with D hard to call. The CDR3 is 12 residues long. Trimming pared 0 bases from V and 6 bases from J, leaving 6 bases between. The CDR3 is CASSLAGIEQYF. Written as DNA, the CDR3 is TGTGCCAGCAGTTTAGCAGGGATCGAGCAGTACTTC.

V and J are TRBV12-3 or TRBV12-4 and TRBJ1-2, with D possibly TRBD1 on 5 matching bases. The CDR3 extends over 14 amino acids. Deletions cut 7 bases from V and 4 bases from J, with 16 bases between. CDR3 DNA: TGTGCCAGCATCCTGACAGATTCTCCCTATGGCTACACCTTC. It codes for CASILTDSPYGYTF.

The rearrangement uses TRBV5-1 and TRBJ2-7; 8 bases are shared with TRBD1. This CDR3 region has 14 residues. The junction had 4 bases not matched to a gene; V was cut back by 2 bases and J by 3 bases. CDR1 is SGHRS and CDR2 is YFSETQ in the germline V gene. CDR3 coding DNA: TGCGCCAGCAGCTTTGGACAGGGTGGCTACGAGCAGTACTTC. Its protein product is CASSFGQGGYEQYF. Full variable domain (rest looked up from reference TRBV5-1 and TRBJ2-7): KAGVTQTPRYLIKTRGQQVTLSCSPISGHRSVSWYQQTPGQGLQFLFEYFSETQRNKGNFPGRFSGRQFSNSRSEMNVSTLELGDSALYLCASSFGQGGYEQYFGPGTRLTVT.

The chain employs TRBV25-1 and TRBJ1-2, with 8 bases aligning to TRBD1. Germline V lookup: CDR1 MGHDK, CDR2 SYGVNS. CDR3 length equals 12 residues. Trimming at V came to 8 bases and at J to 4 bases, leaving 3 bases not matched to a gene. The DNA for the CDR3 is TGTGCCAGCCCCGGGACAGGCTATGGCTACACCTTC. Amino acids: CASPGTGYGYTF.

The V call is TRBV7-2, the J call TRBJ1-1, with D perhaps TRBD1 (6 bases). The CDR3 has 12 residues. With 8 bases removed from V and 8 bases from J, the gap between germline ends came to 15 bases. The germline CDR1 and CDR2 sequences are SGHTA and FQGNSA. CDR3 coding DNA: TGTGCCAGCCACGGGGGCGATTACGAAGCTTTCTTT. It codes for CASHGGDYEAFF.

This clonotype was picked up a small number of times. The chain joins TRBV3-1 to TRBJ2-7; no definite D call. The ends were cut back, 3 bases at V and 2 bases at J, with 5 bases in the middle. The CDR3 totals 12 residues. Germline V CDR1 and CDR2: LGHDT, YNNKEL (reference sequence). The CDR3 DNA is TGTGCCAGCAGCCAGGCGGCCTACGAGCAGTACTTC. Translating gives CASSQAAYEQYF.

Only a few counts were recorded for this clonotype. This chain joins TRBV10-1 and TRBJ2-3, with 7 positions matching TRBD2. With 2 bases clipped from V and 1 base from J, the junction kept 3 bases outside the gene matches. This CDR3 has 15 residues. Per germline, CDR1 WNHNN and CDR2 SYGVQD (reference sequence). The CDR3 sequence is CASSESAGGTDTQYF. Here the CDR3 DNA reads TGCGCCAGCAGTGAGAGCGCGGGGGGCACAGATACGCAGTATTTT.

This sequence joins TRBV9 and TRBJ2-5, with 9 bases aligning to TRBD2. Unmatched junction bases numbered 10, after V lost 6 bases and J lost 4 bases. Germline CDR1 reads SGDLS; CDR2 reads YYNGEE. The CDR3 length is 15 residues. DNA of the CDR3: TGTGCCAGCACCCTAGGTCCAGCGGGGGGAGAGACCCAGTACTTC. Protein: CASTLGPAGGETQYF.

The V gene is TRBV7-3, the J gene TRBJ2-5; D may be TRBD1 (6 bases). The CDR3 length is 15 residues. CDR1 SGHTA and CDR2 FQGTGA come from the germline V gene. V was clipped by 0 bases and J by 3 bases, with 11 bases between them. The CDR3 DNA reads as TGTGCCAGCAGCTTAACCCTAGGACAGAAAGAGACCCAGTACTTC. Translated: CASSLTLGQKETQYF.

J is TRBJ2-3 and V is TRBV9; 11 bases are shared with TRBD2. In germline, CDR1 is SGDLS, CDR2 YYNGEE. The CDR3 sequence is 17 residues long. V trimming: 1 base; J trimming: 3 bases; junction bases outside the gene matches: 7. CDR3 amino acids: CASSVNPSSGGTDTQYF. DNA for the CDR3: TGTGCCAGCAGCGTAAATCCGTCTAGCGGGGGGACAGATACGCAGTATTTT.

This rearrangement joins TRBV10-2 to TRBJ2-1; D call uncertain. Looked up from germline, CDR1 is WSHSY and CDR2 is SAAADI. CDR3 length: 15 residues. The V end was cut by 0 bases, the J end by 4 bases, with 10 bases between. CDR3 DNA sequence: TGCGCCAGCAGTGAGTCGAGCCTGGAGTACAATGAGCAGTTCTTC. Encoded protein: CASSESSLEYNEQFF.

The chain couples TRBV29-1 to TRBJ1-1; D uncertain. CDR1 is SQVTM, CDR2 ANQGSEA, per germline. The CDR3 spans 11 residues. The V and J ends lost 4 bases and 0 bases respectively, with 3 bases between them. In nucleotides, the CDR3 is TGCAGCGTTGGGCTGAACACTGAAGCTTTCTTT. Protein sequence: CSVGLNTEAFF.

The CDR3 region is CASSVAWNQPQHF. DNA of the CDR3: TGTGCCAGCAGCGTAGCCTGGAATCAGCCCCAGCATTTT. This chain uses TRBV9 with TRBJ1-5; no definite D call. The V gene's germline CDR1 is SGDLS and CDR2 YYNGEE. The CDR3 has 13 residues. Between the trimmed V and J ends, which lost 0 bases and 4 bases, there was a span of 5 bases. The whole variable domain, remainder taken from reference TRBV9 and TRBJ1-5, is DSGVTQTPKHLITATGQRVTLRCSPRSGDLSVYWYQQSLDQGLQFLIQYYNGEERAKGNILERFSAQQFPDLHSELNLSSLELGDSALYFCASSVAWNQPQHFGDGTRLSIL.

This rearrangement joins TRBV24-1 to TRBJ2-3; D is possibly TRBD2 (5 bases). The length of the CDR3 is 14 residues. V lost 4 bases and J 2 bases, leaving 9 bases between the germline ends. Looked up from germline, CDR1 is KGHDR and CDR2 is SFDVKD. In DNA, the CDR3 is TGTGCCACCAGTGACCCCGGGGTCACAGATACGCAGTATTTT. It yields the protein CATSDPGVTDTQYF.

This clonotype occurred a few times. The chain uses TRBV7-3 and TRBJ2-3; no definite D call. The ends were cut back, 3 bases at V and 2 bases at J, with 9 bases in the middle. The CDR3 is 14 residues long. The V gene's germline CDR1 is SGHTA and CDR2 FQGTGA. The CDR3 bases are TGTGCCAGCAGCTTTGGCAGGAACACAGATACGCAGTATTTT. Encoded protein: CASSFGRNTDTQYF.

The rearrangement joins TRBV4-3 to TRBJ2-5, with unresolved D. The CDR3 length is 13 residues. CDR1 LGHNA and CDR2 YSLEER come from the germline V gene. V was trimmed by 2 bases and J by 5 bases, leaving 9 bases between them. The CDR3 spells CASSQFRRETQYF. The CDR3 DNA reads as TGCGCCAGCAGCCAATTTCGTCGCGAGACCCAGTACTTC.

Here the CDR3 reads CASSLASYQETQYF. The CDR3 nucleotides are TGTGCCAGCAGCTTAGCGTCCTACCAAGAGACCCAGTACTTC. V usage is TRBV7-2 and J usage is TRBJ2-5; D gene uncertain. The length of the CDR3 is 14 residues. V was shortened by 0 bases and J by 0 bases, with 5 bases between the two germline ends. CDR1 SGHTA and CDR2 FQGNSA come from the germline V gene.

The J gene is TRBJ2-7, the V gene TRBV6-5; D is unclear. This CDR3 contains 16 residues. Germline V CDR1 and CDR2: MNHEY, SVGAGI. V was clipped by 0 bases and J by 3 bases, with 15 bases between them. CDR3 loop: CASSYSPLSSNYEQYF. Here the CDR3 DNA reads TGTGCCAGCAGTTACTCCCCCTTGTCTAGTAACTACGAGCAGTACTTC.